A selection of T cell receptor beta chains follows, all from one sample in a study of cytomegalovirus exposure and HLA in healthy donors. This table comes from immunoSEQ multiplex PCR, and its TCRdb copy is limited to in-frame clones, with some not included. The sample gives more than 150,000 clones, 80% of which show up once; 0.65% is in the top ten. Sequenced material: PBMCs. The receptors were sampled from a boy aged 5-17 years in good health and CMV-seronegative. Both conserved end residues are part of each CDR3. The order of the fields is V gene, clone size, J gene, D gene, CDR3 protein, CDR3 DNA. D genes are given only for firm matches. For some rows the clone size is stated as once, few or many, or as a class when expanded; others skip it.

>TRBV5-1|once|TRBJ1-1|.
CASRKLRDTEAFF
TGCGCCAGCAGAAAACTCAGGGACACTGAAGCTTTCTTT
>TRBV18|few|TRBJ1-1|.
CASSPGANTEAFF
TGTGCCAGCTCACCAGGAGCGAACACTGAAGCTTTCTTT
>TRBV27|.|TRBJ2-5|TRBD1
CASSTWTGGRETQYF
TGTGCCAGCAGTACATGGACAGGGGGAAGGGAGACCCAGTACTTC
>TRBV6-1|.|TRBJ1-5|.
CASRGFRQPQHF
TGTGCCAGTAGGGGTTTTCGGCAGCCCCAGCATTTT
>TRBV30|.|TRBJ1-3|TRBD1
CAWSNYMGRGPGNTIYF
TGTGCCTGGAGCAACTACATGGGCAGGGGGCCTGGAAACACCATATATTTT
>TRBV25-1|.|TRBJ1-1|TRBD1
CASSERTGKNTEAFF
TGTGCCAGCAGTGAAAGGACAGGGAAGAACACTGAAGCTTTCTTT
>TRBV6-1|.|TRBJ1-2|TRBD1
CASSRGRGYTF
TGTGCCAGCAGCAGGGGGCGAGGCTACACCTTC
>TRBV7-9|few|TRBJ1-1|.
CASSPPLETPMNTEAFF
TGTGCCAGCAGCCCACCCCTCGAGACACCCATGAACACTGAAGCTTTCTTT
>TRBV21-1|few|TRBJ2-5|.
CASSTEKQGSETQYF
TGTGCCAGCAGTACCGAAAAACAGGGATCCGAGACCCAGTACTTC
>TRBV9|.|TRBJ1-2|.
CASSPPGTSHGYTF
TGTGCCAGCAGCCCCCCCGGGACAAGCCATGGCTACACCTTC
>TRBV4-1|.|TRBJ2-1|.
CASSPLAWNEQFF
TGCGCCAGCAGCCCCTTAGCTTGGAATGAGCAGTTCTTC
>TRBV5-1|.|TRBJ2-5|.
CASSARQGGAETQYF
TGCGCCAGCAGCGCCCGACAGGGAGGAGCAGAGACCCAGTACTTC
>TRBV2|once|TRBJ2-3|TRBD2
CASSFIAGGTDTQYF
TGTGCCAGCAGTTTCATAGCGGGGGGCACAGATACGCAGTATTTT
>TRBV6-5|.|TRBJ1-1|TRBD1
CASSQQGASRAFF
TGTGCCAGCAGCCAACAGGGGGCCAGTAGGGCTTTCTTT
>TRBV2|.|TRBJ1-6|TRBD1
CASRLDRDSPLHF
TGTGCCAGCAGGCTAGACAGGGATTCACCCCTCCACTTT
>TRBV30|.|TRBJ1-2|.
CAWSVGGEDGYTF
TGTGCCTGGAGTGTGGGGGGAGAAGATGGCTACACCTTC
>TRBV19|.|TRBJ2-4|TRBD1
CASGRDRENIQYF
TGTGCCAGTGGCCGGGACAGGGAAAACATTCAGTACTTC
>TRBV19|.|TRBJ1-2|.
CAAAIQGSNYGYTF
TGTGCCGCGGCAATACAGGGAAGCAACTATGGCTACACCTTC
>TRBV4-2|.|TRBJ2-1|TRBD2
CASSQTTLAGVGYNEQFF
TGTGCCAGCAGCCAGACCACCTTAGCGGGAGTAGGCTACAATGAGCAGTTCTTC
>TRBV7-2|.|TRBJ2-7|TRBD1
CASGYGQGANEQYF
TGTGCCAGCGGCTATGGACAGGGGGCGAACGAGCAGTACTTC
>TRBV30|.|TRBJ2-3|.
CAYGTGETAFSTDTQYF
TGTGCCTACGGCACCGGTGAGACAGCTTTTAGCACAGATACGCAGTATTTT
>TRBV9|.|TRBJ1-1|TRBD1
CASSPRGTGMNTEAFF
TGTGCCAGCAGCCCCCGCGGGACAGGCATGAACACTGAAGCTTTCTTT
>TRBV5-1|.|TRBJ1-1|TRBD1
CASSLAGGIYENTEAFF
TGCGCCAGCAGCTTGGCAGGGGGGATCTACGAGAACACTGAAGCTTTCTTT
>TRBV2|.|TRBJ1-3|.
CASSPQGSGNTIYF
TGTGCCAGCAGCCCCCAGGGTTCTGGAAACACCATATATTTT
>TRBV5-1|once|TRBJ2-2|.
CASSPRGTNTGELFF
TGCGCCAGCAGCCCCAGGGGCACCAACACCGGGGAGCTGTTTTTT
>TRBV5-4|.|TRBJ2-2|TRBD2
CASSSFASGVYTGELFF
TGTGCCAGCAGCTCATTCGCTAGCGGAGTATACACCGGGGAGCTGTTTTTT
>TRBV19|.|TRBJ2-6|TRBD1
CASRKTGAGANVLTF
TGTGCCAGTAGAAAAACAGGGGCTGGGGCCAACGTCCTGACTTTC
>TRBV4-3|.|TRBJ1-2|TRBD1
CASSQSRGRAYTF
TGCGCCAGCAGCCAATCCAGGGGGCGAGCCTACACCTTC
>TRBV5-5|.|TRBJ2-5|.
CASSDQGRRETQYF
TGTGCCAGCTCAGACCAGGGGCGGCGGGAGACCCAGTACTTC
>TRBV7-2|.|TRBJ2-7|.
CASSSPGAGGDEQYF
TGTGCCAGCAGCTCCCCAGGGGCCGGAGGAGACGAGCAGTACTTC
>TRBV19|.|TRBJ1-4|TRBD1
CASSVRRDRGFVTNEKLFF
TGTGCCAGTAGTGTCCGCCGGGACAGGGGCTTCGTAACTAATGAAAAACTGTTTTTT
>TRBV6-1|few|TRBJ1-1|TRBD1
CASSVTGEINTEAFF
TGTGCCAGCAGTGTGACAGGGGAGATTAACACTGAAGCTTTCTTT
>TRBV30|.|TRBJ2-2|.
CAWTRGRNTGELFF
TGTGCCTGGACCCGAGGGCGAAACACCGGGGAGCTGTTTTTT
>TRBV12-5|.|TRBJ1-4|TRBD1
CASGSQGVSEKLFF
TGTGCTAGTGGTTCACAGGGGGTTAGTGAAAAACTGTTTTTT
>TRBV19|once|TRBJ2-7|.
CASSPRVGVRGKYEQYF
TGTGCCAGTAGTCCTCGTGTAGGTGTCAGGGGTAAATACGAGCAGTACTTC
>TRBV27|.|TRBJ2-2|.
CASSLSGAGELFF
TGTGCCAGCAGTTTGTCAGGGGCCGGGGAGCTGTTTTTT
>TRBV4-3|once|TRBJ1-3|.
CASSQTTLAGRGNTIYF
TGCGCCAGCAGCCAAACGACATTGGCAGGCCGTGGAAACACCATATATTTT
>TRBV5-6|few|TRBJ1-1|TRBD1
CASSRDRVLSEAFF
TGTGCCAGCAGCCGCGACAGGGTACTATCTGAAGCTTTCTTT
>TRBV5-5|.|TRBJ1-5|TRBD1
CASSLRGQEGNQPQHF
TGTGCCAGCAGCTTGAGGGGACAGGAGGGCAATCAGCCCCAGCATTTT
>TRBV5-1|.|TRBJ2-7|TRBD1
CASSLTRDRISYEQYF
TGCGCCAGCAGCTTAACCCGGGACAGAATCTCCTACGAGCAGTACTTC
>TRBV14|.|TRBJ1-1|.
CASSQRTEFFF
TGTGCCAGCAGCCAAAGAACAGAGTTTTTCTTT
>TRBV5-1|.|TRBJ2-1|TRBD2
CASSLEVSGSGEQFF
TGCGCCAGCAGCTTGGAGGTTAGCGGGAGTGGTGAGCAGTTCTTC
>TRBV5-1|.|TRBJ2-2|.
CASSLAGGMAGELFF
TGCGCCAGCAGCTTGGCCGGCGGGATGGCCGGGGAGCTGTTTTTT
>TRBV7-2|.|TRBJ2-4|.
CASSPGPSDIQYF
TGTGCCAGCAGCCCTGGGCCATCTGACATTCAGTACTTC
>TRBV4-3|.|TRBJ1-2|.
CASSQYLGVHGYTF
TGCGCCAGCAGCCAATATCTAGGGGTCCATGGCTACACCTTC
>TRBV6-4|.|TRBJ1-1|.
CASSDSNTSVTEAFF
TGTGCCAGCAGTGACTCGAATACGTCAGTTACTGAAGCTTTCTTT
>TRBV19|.|TRBJ1-6|.
CASSMTGAQSPLHF
TGTGCCAGTAGTATGACGGGTGCCCAATCACCCCTCCACTTT
>TRBV19|once|TRBJ2-2|TRBD1
CASSIGRGYGTGELFF
TGTGCCAGTAGTATCGGCAGGGGGTATGGGACCGGGGAGCTGTTTTTT
>TRBV5-1|.|TRBJ2-7|.
CASNPGESSYEQYF
TGCGCCAGCAATCCTGGGGAGAGCTCCTACGAGCAGTACTTC
>TRBV27|.|TRBJ1-2|.
CASSFSVGGYGYTF
TGTGCCAGCAGTTTTTCCGTGGGGGGCTATGGCTACACCTTC
>TRBV19|few|TRBJ1-1|.
CASSTSRNTEAFF
TGTGCCAGTAGTACTTCGAGGAACACTGAAGCTTTCTTT
>TRBV7-9|.|TRBJ1-4|.
CASSSDIVGLFF
TGTGCCAGCAGCTCTGACATCGTCGGACTGTTTTTT
>TRBV9|.|TRBJ1-4|TRBD1
CASSASRDRGEEKLFF
TGTGCCAGCAGCGCTAGCCGGGACAGGGGAGAAGAAAAACTGTTTTTT